One and the same sample provided the 32 T cell receptor beta chains below, sequenced in a study of shared clonotypes between healthy human individuals. Produced via immunoSEQ multiplex PCR; TCRdb's table is partial and in-frame only. The table has roughly 650,000 clones, roughly 97% seen once. The source material was naive CD4+ T cells sorted from blood. Stated subset: CD45RA+ positively selected. These receptors originate from a woman aged 25 to 39 in good health.

The chain recombines TRBV19 with TRBJ2-3, with 10 bases matching TRBD2. CDR1 is LNHDA and CDR2 is SQIVND in the germline V gene (reference sequence). Losses at the gene ends were 10 bases for V and 4 bases for J; bases not matched to a gene: 11. This CDR3 is 15 amino acids long. The CDR3 region has the DNA TGTGCCACCCAAAAAGCGGGAGGGCCCGCAGATACGCAGTATTTT. Its protein is CATQKAGGPADTQYF.

V is TRBV7-3 and J is TRBJ2-7; D is unresolved. The CDR3 is made up of 12 amino acids. V lost 6 bases, J lost 1 base, and 7 bases lay in between. Germline CDR1 is SGHTA and CDR2 is FQGTGA. CDR3 residues: CASSDLSYEQYF. The CDR3 DNA sequence: TGTGCCAGCAGTGACTTGTCCTACGAGCAGTACTTC.

The chain carries TRBV23-1 and TRBJ2-6, with D uncertain. TRBV23-1 is flagged as an ORF with uncertain function. The CDR3 sequence is 14 residues long. V lost 4 bases and J 0 bases, leaving 4 bases between the germline ends. As DNA, the CDR3 is TGCGCCAGCAGTCCGTTCTCTGGGGCCAACGTCCTGACTTTC. It encodes CASSPFSGANVLTF.

CDR3 sequence: CAVPAPRWDTIYF. The CDR3 DNA reads as TGTGCGGTCCCGGCCCCCCGGTGGGACACCATATATTTT. The chain couples TRBV28 to TRBJ1-3, with unresolved D. This CDR3 has 13 amino acids. The germline CDR1 and CDR2 sequences are MDHEN and SYDVKM.

This sequence joins TRBV7-3 and TRBJ2-1; the D gene could be TRBD1 or TRBD2 (5 bases each). This CDR3 comprises 15 residues. With 5 bases removed from V and 7 bases from J, the gap between germline ends came to 18 bases. Looked up from germline, CDR1 is SGHTA and CDR2 is FQGTGA. CDR3 coding DNA: TGTGCCAGCAGCCTCGGGGCTAGCCGAATGAATGAGCAGTTCTTC. This encodes CASSLGASRMNEQFF.

The rearrangement joins TRBV19 to TRBJ1-4; 7 bases align to TRBD1. From germline, CDR1 is LNHDA and CDR2 SQIVND (reference sequence). The CDR3 runs to 16 residues. V shed 3 bases, J shed 0 bases, and the junction held 4 bases outside the gene matches. CDR3 residues: CASSMGQLTTNEKLFF. CDR3 coding DNA: TGTGCCAGTAGTATGGGACAGCTTACAACTAATGAAAAACTGTTTTTT.

The chain recombines TRBV5-6 with TRBJ1-5; D ambiguous. This CDR3 has 16 amino acids. The V end lost 3 bases, the J end lost 4 bases, and 17 bases lay between the germline ends. CDR1 is SGHDT and CDR2 is YYEEEE in the germline V gene. The DNA for the CDR3 is TGTGCCAGCAGCTCACGGCGTGTTGGAGGGAATCAGCCCCAGCATTTT. This encodes CASSSRRVGGNQPQHF. The entire variable domain, with the rest obtained from reference TRBV5-6 and TRBJ1-5, is as follows: DAGVTQSPTHLIKTRGQQVTLRCSPKSGHDTVSWYQQALGQGPQFIFQYYEEEERQRGNFPDRFSGHQFPNYSSELNVNALLLGDSALYLCASSSRRVGGNQPQHFGDGTRLSIL.

The chain couples TRBV4-1 to TRBJ1-1, with D possibly being TRBD1 (5 bases). The length of the CDR3 is 18 residues. V gave up 4 bases and J gave up 0 bases, with 21 bases separating them. Germline lookup yields CDR1 MGHRA and CDR2 YSYEKL. The CDR3 region is CASSPGRLSGGMNTEAFF. The CDR3 bases are TGCGCCAGCAGCCCGGGGCGTCTGAGTGGCGGTATGAACACTGAAGCTTTCTTT.

The chain employs TRBV5-6 and TRBJ2-2; D remains ambiguous. The V end was cut by 2 bases, the J end by 1 base, with 6 bases between. CDR1 is SGHDT and CDR2 is YYEEEE in the germline V gene. CDR3 size: 14 residues. The CDR3, as DNA: TGTGCCAGCAGCTTTTACGGGAACACCGGGGAGCTGTTTTTT. Protein product: CASSFYGNTGELFF. Based on the CDR3 plus reference TRBV5-6 and TRBJ2-2, the full variable domain is DAGVTQSPTHLIKTRGQQVTLRCSPKSGHDTVSWYQQALGQGPQFIFQYYEEEERQRGNFPDRFSGHQFPNYSSELNVNALLLGDSALYLCASSFYGNTGELFFGEGSRLTVL.

This clone was seen a single time. CDR3 DNA sequence: TGCGCCAGCGTGGGGCGGGAGGGTCCGAATATAGAGACCCAGTACTTC. Its translation is CASVGREGPNIETQYF. This rearrangement joins TRBV10-1 to TRBJ2-5; 9 nucleotides agree with TRBD2. V dropped 8 bases and J dropped 4; count of bases not matched to a gene: 14. Germline CDR1 is WNHNN and CDR2 is SYGVQD (reference sequence). The CDR3 runs 16 residues.

The chain recombines TRBV6-5 with TRBJ2-7, with 7 bases identical to TRBD1. The germline V gene has CDR1 MNHEY and CDR2 SVGAGI. The CDR3 runs to 15 residues. Losses at the gene ends were 6 bases for V and 0 bases for J; bases not matched to a gene: 8. CDR3 loop: CASRPRQGASYEQYF. The CDR3, as DNA: TGTGCCAGCAGACCAAGACAGGGAGCCTCCTACGAGCAGTACTTC.

The rearrangement joins TRBV5-4 to TRBJ2-3; 12 bases are a match to TRBD1. V lost 2 bases, J lost 6 bases, and 10 bases stayed unmatched. The CDR3 is 17 residues long. Germline-derived CDR1 and CDR2 are SGHNT and YYREEE (reference sequence). For the CDR3, the DNA is TGTGCCAGCAGCTTCCCCTGGGACAGGGGGCGGATGGATACGCAGTATTTT. It is translated as CASSFPWDRGRMDTQYF.

The chain links TRBV5-4 to TRBJ1-2; D uncertain. The germline V and J ends were trimmed by 0 bases and 0 bases, with 9 bases remaining between them. There are 15 residues in the CDR3. Germline V gene sequence: CDR1 SGHNT, CDR2 YYREEE (reference sequence). The CDR3 is CASSLGLGTNYGYTF. In nucleotides, the CDR3 is TGTGCCAGCAGCTTGGGTCTGGGGACTAACTATGGCTACACCTTC.

The chain employs TRBV28 and TRBJ2-3; 7 nucleotides match TRBD1. This CDR3 is 14 amino acids long. Trimming cost V 7 bases and J 6 bases; bases outside gene matches: 10. Germline values: CDR1 MDHEN, CDR2 SYDVKM. The chain's CDR3 is CASIYDRDLDTQYF. As DNA, the CDR3 is TGTGCCAGCATATACGACAGGGATTTGGATACGCAGTATTTT.

This clone was recorded once. The chain carries TRBV18 and TRBJ2-1; 7 nucleotides match TRBD2. V dropped 2 bases and J dropped 3; count of bases not matched to a gene: 4. Germline CDR1 KGHSH, CDR2 LQKENI. CDR3 length: 15 residues. CDR3 sequence (DNA): TGTGCCAGCTCACCATGGAGCGGGAACTACAATGAGCAGTTCTTC. Encoded protein: CASSPWSGNYNEQFF.

This clone was observed a single time. The chain joins TRBV18 to TRBJ2-5, with 8 bases lining up with TRBD1. The DNA matches TRBJ2-7 better at its end, which makes the J call doubtful. The CDR3 consists of 14 residues. Germline lookup yields CDR1 KGHSH and CDR2 LQKENI. CDR3 bases: TGTGCCAGCTCGCAGGGGGCGGCACGCCACGAGCAGTACTTC. Its translation is CASSQGAARHEQYF.

The chain uses TRBV6-1 and TRBJ2-1; 12 bases line up with TRBD2. Trimming at V came to 3 bases and at J to 8 bases, leaving 8 bases not matched to a gene. This CDR3 region has 16 residues. The germline CDR1 and CDR2 sequences are MNHNS and SASEGT. The CDR3 here is CASSDPGTSGLDEQFF. The CDR3, as DNA: TGTGCCAGCAGTGACCCCGGGACTAGCGGGTTGGATGAGCAGTTCTTC.

The chain recombines TRBV5-1 with TRBJ2-7; 10 bases are a match to TRBD2. The germline CDR1 and CDR2 sequences are SGHRS and YFSETQ. The CDR3 is made up of 17 amino acids. V lost 4 bases and J lost 0; bases outside the gene matches: 10. CDR3 sequence (DNA): TGCGCCAGCAGCCGGACGGCAGCGGGAGGGAGCTCCTACGAGCAGTACTTC. Translation: CASSRTAAGGSSYEQYF.

This clone was recorded only once. V is TRBV9 and J is TRBJ2-5; TRBD2 agrees at 9 bases. In germline, CDR1 is SGDLS, CDR2 YYNGEE. The CDR3 covers 15 residues. Trimming at V came to 3 bases and at J to 7 bases, leaving 10 bases not matched to a gene. CDR3 residues: CASSATIAGVGTQYF. The CDR3 DNA is TGTGCCAGCAGCGCCACGATAGCGGGAGTTGGGACCCAGTACTTC.

This sequence joins TRBV27 and TRBJ1-5; D is undetermined. CDR3 length: 14 residues. CDR1 and CDR2 (germline): MNHEY, SMNVEV (reference sequence). Trimming left V 6 bases short and J 0 bases short, with 9 bases between. The DNA for the CDR3 is TGTGCCAGCAGGTCGCGTTATAGCAATCAGCCCCAGCATTTT. Translating gives CASRSRYSNQPQHF.

The chain joins TRBV27 to TRBJ2-2; 12 positions agree with TRBD2. CDR1 is MNHEY and CDR2 is SMNVEV in the germline V gene (reference sequence). The junction had 4 bases not matched to a gene; V was cut back by 2 bases and J by 0 bases. CDR3 length equals 18 residues. The CDR3 region has the DNA TGTGCCAGCAGTTTAAAGGCTAGCGGGAGGGCGAACACCGGGGAGCTGTTTTTT. It translates to CASSLKASGRANTGELFF.

The rearrangement joins TRBV9 to TRBJ2-1; 12 nucleotides line up with TRBD2. The CDR3 contains 18 residues. V trimming: 0 bases; J trimming: 10 bases; junction bases outside the gene matches: 14. Germline CDR1 reads SGDLS; CDR2 reads YYNGEE. The CDR3 reads CASSVGGLAGLLKPEQFF. In DNA form, the CDR3 reads TGTGCCAGCAGCGTAGGCGGACTAGCGGGACTCCTGAAGCCCGAGCAGTTCTTC. The entire variable domain, with the rest obtained from reference TRBV9 and TRBJ2-1, is as follows: DSGVTQTPKHLITATGQRVTLRCSPRSGDLSVYWYQQSLDQGLQFLIQYYNGEERAKGNILERFSAQQFPDLHSELNLSSLELGDSALYFCASSVGGLAGLLKPEQFFGPGTRLTVL.

This clone was seen once. This chain joins TRBV5-3 and TRBJ2-5; no clear D. TRBV5-3 qualifies as an ORF whose function is uncertain. This CDR3 spans 14 amino acids. V lost 3 bases to trimming and J lost 5 bases, with 14 bases between them. The CDR3 sequence is CARSSSKGGETQYF. CDR3 bases: TGTGCCAGAAGCTCGAGCAAGGGCGGCGAGACCCAGTACTTC.

A remark on this clone: Other DNA sequences from this sample encode an identical CDR3 as well. The V call is TRBV19, the J call TRBJ1-5, with D unclear. The CDR3 totals 12 residues. The ends were cut back, 6 bases at V and 4 bases at J, with 7 bases in the middle. Per germline, CDR1 LNHDA and CDR2 SQIVND (reference sequence). CDR3 sequence: CASRGTNQPQHF. The CDR3 DNA reads as TGTGCCAGTAGGGGCACGAATCAGCCCCAGCATTTT. Drawing the rest from reference TRBV19 and TRBJ1-5, the complete variable domain is DGGITQSPKYLFRKEGQNVTLSCEQNLNHDAMYWYRQDPGQGLRLIYYSQIVNDFQKGDIAEGYSVSREKKESFPLTVTSAQKNPTAFYLCASRGTNQPQHFGDGTRLSIL.

The chain combines TRBV18 with TRBJ2-3; tentatively, D is TRBD2 (6 bases). Per germline, CDR1 KGHSH and CDR2 LQKENI. V was cut by 2 bases and J by 6 bases, with 12 bases left in between. CDR3 length equals 14 residues. The CDR3 DNA follows: TGTGCCAGCTCACCAAGGCCGGAGGGTGATACGCAGTATTTT. It specifies CASSPRPEGDTQYF.

J is TRBJ1-2 and V is TRBV7-3; D is perhaps TRBD1 (6 bases). Germline CDR1 and CDR2: SGHTA and FQGTGA. The V end lost 6 bases, the J end lost 8 bases, and 16 bases lay between the germline ends. There are 13 residues in the CDR3. CDR3 DNA sequence: TGTGCCAGCAGTCAAGACAGGTCACAGGGCTACACCTTC. It codes for CASSQDRSQGYTF.

This chain joins TRBV15 and TRBJ2-7; D possibly uses TRBD1 or TRBD2 (5 bases each). The CDR3 is 16 amino acids. Trimming removed 3 bases from V and 0 bases from J, with 15 bases in between. Per germline, CDR1 LNHNV and CDR2 YYDKDF (reference sequence). The CDR3 bases are TGTGCCACCAGCAGGAGCTCGGGACGCCACTCCTACGAGCAGTACTTC. Residues: CATSRSSGRHSYEQYF.

The chain joins TRBV30 to TRBJ2-7; possibly TRBD2 for D (6 bases). V was pared by 4 bases and J by 5 bases, with 12 bases between. The V gene's germline CDR1 is GTSNPN and CDR2 SVGIG (reference sequence). The CDR3 totals 12 residues. As DNA, the CDR3 is TGTGCCTGGAAGGGAGGTGGGAACGAGCAGTACTTC. This codes for CAWKGGGNEQYF.

The chain is built from TRBV5-1 and TRBJ1-1; 8 bases fit TRBD1. The CDR3 contains 16 residues. V lost 6 bases, J lost 0 bases, and 10 bases stayed unmatched. Germline V gene data show CDR1 as SGHRS and CDR2 as YFSETQ. CDR3 bases: TGCGCCAGCAATACCGGGACAGGAGTCATGAACACTGAAGCTTTCTTT. It specifies CASNTGTGVMNTEAFF.

This sequence joins TRBV18 and TRBJ2-7; D may be TRBD1 or TRBD2 (6 bases each). The ends were cut back, 3 bases at V and 3 bases at J, with 21 bases in the middle. CDR1 is KGHSH and CDR2 is LQKENI in the germline V gene. CDR3 length equals 17 residues. CDR3 nucleotide sequence: TGTGCCAGCTCACCCGGCACGGGGCGGGACAACGACTACGAGCAGTACTTC. Protein: CASSPGTGRDNDYEQYF. The full variable domain, in which reference TRBV18 and TRBJ2-7 provide the parts outside the CDR3, is NAGVMQNPRHLVRRRGQEARLRCSPMKGHSHVYWYRQLPEEGLKFMVYLQKENIIDESGMPKERFSAEFPKEGPSILRIQQVVRGDSAAYFCASSPGTGRDNDYEQYFGPGTRLTVT.

The chain links TRBV28 to TRBJ1-2, with D possibly being TRBD1 (5 bases). The germline V gene has CDR1 MDHEN and CDR2 SYDVKM. The CDR3 has 14 amino acids. V lost 6 bases to trimming and J lost 9 bases, with 20 bases between them. The CDR3 nucleotides read TGTGCCAGCAGGATTGGGACTCCGGGGAATCGCTACACCTTC. Translation gives CASRIGTPGNRYTF.

The V call is TRBV6-5, the J call TRBJ2-7; 9 bases are shared with TRBD2. The ends lost 6 bases at V and 5 bases at J; junction bases unmatched: 5. Germline V CDR1 and CDR2: MNHEY, SVGAGI. This CDR3 has 13 residues. For the CDR3, the DNA is TGTGCCAGCAGCCTTAGCGGGAGCCACGAGCAGTACTTC. This encodes CASSLSGSHEQYF.